The 17 T cell receptor beta chains presented below share a single source sample, sequenced in a study of siplizumab effects on memory and regulatory T cells. Using immunoSEQ multiplex PCR, the repertoire was profiled, and TCRdb retains in-frame clones only, with some absent. The top ten clones hold around 40% of a sample with 55,000 to 70,000 clones, over 90% of them seen once. The sequencing input was CD8+ T cells sorted from blood. Receptors originate from a human donor in good health.

V gene TRBV2 combines with J gene TRBJ2-7; tentative D call: TRBD2 (6 bases). The CDR3 length is 12 residues. The V gene lost 6 bases and the J gene lost 6 bases, with 12 bases spanning the gap. Per the germline V gene, CDR1 is SNHLY and CDR2 is FYNNEI. CDR3 bases: TGTGCCAGCAGGGGGACTCCCTCCGAGCAGTACTTC. This gives the protein CASRGTPSEQYF.

The chain combines TRBV28 with TRBJ2-1, with 11 positions matching TRBD1. Looked up from germline, CDR1 is MDHEN and CDR2 is SYDVKM. The CDR3 extends over 14 amino acids. V dropped 10 bases and J dropped 8; count of bases not matched to a gene: 10. CDR3 sequence reads: CATLGTGGFYEQFF. The CDR3, as DNA: TGTGCCACCCTCGGGACAGGGGGGTTCTATGAGCAGTTCTTC.

Points on this clone: The junction and the germline gene differ at one end; a read error may be behind it. The rearrangement joins TRBV7-7 to TRBJ2-1; the match to TRBD1 covers 7 bases. The CDR3 loop spans 14 amino acids. CDR1 is SSHAT, CDR2 FNYEAQ, per germline (reference sequence). CDR3 in DNA: TGTGCTAGCAGCCTCGGGACAGCAGACAATGAGCAGTTCTTC. Translating it yields CASSLGTADNEQFF.

The table lists this clone with a few counts. The V gene is TRBV4-1, the J gene TRBJ2-1; TRBD1 matches 7 bases. This CDR3 region has 13 residues. J lost 8 bases, V lost 7 bases, and 8 bases had no gene match. CDR1 MGHRA and CDR2 YSYEKL come from the germline V gene. The CDR3 region is CASTWDSGDEQFF. CDR3 nucleotides: TGCGCCAGCACTTGGGACAGTGGAGATGAGCAGTTCTTC.

The V gene is TRBV5-5, the J gene TRBJ1-5; 7 nucleotides match TRBD1. This CDR3 comprises 18 residues. CDR1 SGHKS and CDR2 YYEKEE come from the germline V gene (reference sequence). Unmatched junction bases numbered 13, after V lost 4 bases and J lost 0 bases. CDR3 protein: CASSQFGDRAYSNQPQHF. The CDR3 DNA is TGTGCCAGCAGCCAGTTTGGGGACAGAGCTTATAGCAATCAGCCCCAGCATTTT. The full variable domain, in which reference TRBV5-5 and TRBJ1-5 provide the parts outside the CDR3, is DAGVTQSPTHLIKTRGQQVTLRCSPISGHKSVSWYQQVLGQGPQFIFQYYEKEERGRGNFPDRFSARQFPNYSSELNVNALLLGDSALYLCASSQFGDRAYSNQPQHFGDGTRLSIL.

In its sample, this clone was seen once. The chain recombines TRBV7-9 with TRBJ1-1, with TRBD1 matching 11 bases. The V gene end was trimmed by 3 bases and the J gene end by 4 bases; junction bases not matched to a gene: 4. The germline V gene encodes CDR1 SEHNR and CDR2 FQNEAQ (reference sequence). The CDR3 length is 15 residues. The CDR3 nucleotides are TGTGCCAGCAGCTTTTGGGACAGGGGGATCACTGAAGCTTTCTTT. Amino acids: CASSFWDRGITEAFF.

The genes are TRBV4-1 and TRBJ2-1; D may be TRBD1 (6 bases). This CDR3 is 16 amino acids long. Germline V CDR1 and CDR2: MGHRA, YSYEKL. V was cut by 4 bases and J by 2 bases, with 15 bases left in between. The DNA for the CDR3 is TGCGCCAGCAGCCCTCTGGGAAAGGGGGCCTACAATGAGCAGTTCTTC. Translating gives CASSPLGKGAYNEQFF.

The chain has TRBV21-1 and TRBJ2-1; the tabulated D call, TRBD2, remains unverified against the DNA. TRBV21-1 is a known pseudogene. The CDR3 is 17 amino acids. As DNA, the CDR3 is TGTGCCAGCAACAGGTGCCTGGAGCGGGAGATCGCTTTAGAGCAGTTCTTC. Residues: CASNRCLEREIALEQFF.

This sequence joins TRBV29-1 and TRBJ1-2, with D uncertain. V was pared by 7 bases and J by 0 bases, with 12 bases between. The germline CDR1 and CDR2 sequences are SQVTM and ANQGSEA. The CDR3 covers 13 residues. This chain's CDR3 is CSAKFEANYGYTF. CDR3 nucleotides: TGCAGCGCAAAATTTGAAGCTAACTATGGCTACACCTTC.

The CDR3: CASSLVGGSYEQYF. In nucleotides, the CDR3 is TGTGCCAGCAGCTTAGTAGGGGGCTCCTACGAGCAGTACTTC. The chain recombines TRBV7-9 with TRBJ2-7; D perhaps matches TRBD1 (6 bases). V lost 1 base and J 0 bases, leaving 7 bases between the germline ends. This CDR3 contains 14 residues. Germline assignment: CDR1 SEHNR and CDR2 FQNEAQ (reference sequence).

This chain connects TRBV9 to TRBJ2-3; the D is unclear. This CDR3 has 15 residues. Trimming left V 3 bases short and J 2 bases short, with 13 bases between. Germline CDR1 reads SGDLS; CDR2 reads YYNGEE. The CDR3 loop is CASSAETAFTDTQYF. Here the CDR3 DNA reads TGTGCCAGCAGCGCCGAGACTGCCTTCACAGATACGCAGTATTTT.

V and J are TRBV7-8 and TRBJ2-3; D unresolved. V lost 2 bases and J 0 bases, leaving 9 bases between the germline ends. Germline loops: CDR1 SGHVS, CDR2 FQNEAQ. This CDR3 has 15 residues. This CDR3 is CASSLSVGSTDTQYF. CDR3 sequence (DNA): TGTGCCAGCAGCTTATCGGTCGGAAGCACAGATACGCAGTATTTT.

The J gene is TRBJ2-7, the V gene TRBV27; 8 bases match TRBD1. The CDR3 runs to 14 residues. Trimming removed 6 bases from V and 4 bases from J; junction bases left unmatched: 8. From germline, CDR1 is MNHEY and CDR2 SMNVEV (reference sequence). The CDR3 spells CASRVITGGYEQYF. The CDR3 bases are TGTGCCAGCAGAGTAATAACAGGGGGATACGAGCAGTACTTC.

The rearrangement uses TRBV5-1 and TRBJ2-2; 8 bases are shared with TRBD2. Germline assignment: CDR1 SGHRS and CDR2 YFSETQ. The junction had 4 bases not matched to a gene; V was cut back by 2 bases and J by 4 bases. This CDR3 is built from 15 residues. The CDR3 is CASSLESGSTGELFF. The CDR3 nucleotides read TGCGCCAGCAGCTTAGAGAGCGGGAGCACCGGGGAGCTGTTTTTT.

The chain links TRBV19 to TRBJ1-1; D unclear. Germline V gene lookup returns CDR1 LNHDA and CDR2 SQIVND (reference sequence). The CDR3 totals 12 residues. V lost 9 bases and J lost 4, with 12 bases in between. CDR3 region: CASSFGSTEAFF. The CDR3 DNA reads TGTGCCAGCAGTTTTGGCAGCACTGAAGCTTTCTTT. Complete variable domain (other parts from reference TRBV19 and TRBJ1-1): DGGITQSPKYLFRKEGQNVTLSCEQNLNHDAMYWYRQDPGQGLRLIYYSQIVNDFQKGDIAEGYSVSREKKESFPLTVTSAQKNPTAFYLCASSFGSTEAFFGQGTRLTVV.

The chain is built from TRBV4-2 and TRBJ2-7; the D gene is possibly TRBD2 (5 bases). The CDR3 length is 13 residues. Germline CDR1 and CDR2: LGHNA and YNFKEQ. Trimming pared 0 bases from V and 4 bases from J, leaving 7 bases between. The CDR3 DNA reads as TGTGCCAGCAGCCAAGAACCGGGGTACGAGCAGTACTTC. Amino acid sequence: CASSQEPGYEQYF.

V usage is TRBV7-3 and J usage is TRBJ2-7, with 8 bases that match TRBD1. V lost 1 base, J lost 3 bases, and 5 bases stayed unmatched. The CDR3 has 15 residues. CDR1 is SGHTA and CDR2 is FQGTGA in the germline V gene. The CDR3, as DNA: TGTGCCAGCAGCTTAATTGCAGGGGGCCACTACGAGCAGTACTTC. Its translation is CASSLIAGGHYEQYF.